Sequencing of this T cell receptor (beta chain) was carried out in a study of cytomegalovirus exposure and HLA in healthy donors. Comment on this clone: Its antigen is currently unknown.

PCR employed 60 Vbeta and 13 Jbeta primers. Clones were read by immunoSEQ multiplex PCR, and TCRdb kept only the in-frame ones, dropping some. The sample holds over 35,000 clones. The CDR3 consists of 13 residues. Germline loops: CDR1 MNHEY, CDR2 SVGAGI. The V segment lost 6 bases and the J segment 9 bases; nucleotides outside the gene matches: 9. General study points: For most subjects, TCR beta sequences were reported to predict HLA-A and HLA-B alleles with accuracy. Previously analyzed data showed that most TCR beta V segments were productive at a frequency of about 87% or about 30%. A missense variant in DCLRE1C was later tied to TCR beta V- and J-gene trimming.

The source is a woman younger than 45 in good health and CMV-seronegative. The chain is built from TRBV6-5 and TRBJ1-1, with TRBD1 identical over 8 bases. What was sequenced was PBMCs. CDR3 region: CASSKGGQGQAFF. For the CDR3, the DNA is TGTGCCAGCAGCAAAGGAGGACAGGGACAAGCTTTCTTT.